By share of the sample, the clone carrying this T cell receptor (beta chain) is medium-sized. This specimen belongs to a study of long-term antiretroviral therapy in people with HIV. Trimming cost V 5 bases and J 8 bases, with 16 bases left between them. Germline V lookup: CDR1 SGHAT, CDR2 FQNNGV. The CDR3 covers 14 residues. They ran version v3.0 of the immunoSEQ assay at survey level. Clones were sequenced by immunoSEQ multiplex PCR, and TCRdb holds only the in-frame ones, with some missing. The repertoire includes fewer than 20,000 clones, 80% to 90% of them detected once, and 15% to 20% sits in the top ten.

Sequencing used unsorted PBMCs, obtained 0.6 years after starting antiretroviral therapy. This chain links TRBV11-2 with TRBJ1-5; D call uncertain. The TCR comes from a young woman with HIV. The CDR3 DNA is TGTGCCAGCAGCCCCACTACGAGGTTAAAGCCCCAGCATTTT. Translating gives CASSPTTRLKPQHF.